A single sample is the source of the 3 T cell receptor beta chains below, sequenced in a study of low-dose radiotherapy and immunotherapy resistance in tumors. First-strand cDNA relied on TRAV- and TRBV-specific primers spanning alpha and beta chains. With a V-primer adapter and a constant-region primer, TCRs were amplified for approximately 19 PCR cycles. MiXCR was run by TCRdb on the reads, yielding one entry per CDR3 protein. The sample consists of approximately 18,000 distinct CDR3 sequences, around two thirds of them appearing once. The receptors originated from a human donor with advanced metastatic prostate, ovarian, gallbladder or colorectal cancer (not recorded which). This table probably holds off-target reads from a library built for another chain.

The genes are TRBV12-3 or TRBV12-4 and TRBJ2-6; D may be TRBD1 (6 bases). There are 16 residues in the CDR3. V was clipped by 1 base and J by 3 bases, with 10 bases between them. CDR3 DNA sequence: TGTGCCAGCAGTTTAGGGGCAGGGGTTGGGGCCAACGTCCTGACTTTC. Translating it yields CASSLGAGVGANVLTF.

The V and J genes are TRBV6-6 and TRBJ2-7; 9 bases line up with TRBD2. CDR3 length: 13 amino acids. With 6 bases clipped from V and 4 bases from J, the junction kept 4 bases outside the gene matches. Germline CDR1 reads MNHNY; CDR2 reads SVGAGI (reference sequence). The CDR3 sequence: CASRKGLAYEQYF. DNA of the CDR3: TGTGCCAGCAGAAAGGGACTAGCTTACGAGCAGTACTTC.

V usage is TRBV21-1 and J usage is TRBJ1-2; TRBD1 is the table's D call and was not checked against the DNA. TRBV21-1 is a pseudogene. The CDR3 totals 20 residues. CDR3 amino acids: CASSTPCWTGGLMISSGYTF. The CDR3 DNA reads as TGTGCCAGCAGTACGCCGTGCTGGACAGGGGGCCTCATGATATCCTCTGGCTACACCTTC.